This T cell receptor beta chain was recorded in a study of breast tumors, draining lymph nodes, adjacent tissues. TCRdb fed the multiplex PCR reads into MiXCR, producing one record per CDR3 protein. Counted here are roughly 70,000 distinct CDR3 sequences, 43% occurring once; the ten biggest clones make up over 7.5%. For this clonotype: What it binds is not known. The germline gene is not matched at one end of the junction; a read error may be the cause.

General study findings and limits: Data fit most tumor T cells coming from lymph node, expanding in tumor. That most tumor T cells come from lymph nodes remained unproven. Compared with basal-like, luminal-like tumors shared significantly more repertoire with nontumor tissue. Tumor repertoires ranked between lymph nodes and nontumor tissue in diversity, with V and J gene preferences.

Germline loops: CDR1 SGHTA, CDR2 FQGNSA. CDR3 size: 16 residues. The sample was breast tumor tissue. The chain links TRBV7-2 to TRBJ2-1, with 16 bases lining up with TRBD2. This TCR was recovered from a female donor with breast cancer. Some clones in this sample may be carry-over from other donors' samples. The CDR3 DNA reads as TGTGCCAGCAGCTCGGGACTAGCGGGGGGGTACAGTGAGCAGTTCTTC. This codes for CASSSGLAGGYSEQFF.